The TCR beta chain under discussion was sequenced for a study of memory CD4+ T cells and cytomegalovirus serostatus. Study-level background: Of the healthy Belgian adults, several were CMV seropositive and 20 to 30 seronegative.

The study, taken as a whole, reports: The CMV-associated TCR signature appears largely within the CD4+ memory repertoire. CD4+ memory repertoires contained about two fifths of the roughly 150 reported CMV TCRbeta sequences.

Repertoires were generated with immunoSEQ multiplex PCR, while TCRdb's copy carries only in-frame clones and drops some. The profile shows approximately 50,000 clones, roughly 77% of them singletons. The germline CDR1 and CDR2 sequences are MNHEY and SMNVEV (reference sequence). The CDR3 extends over 15 amino acids. The V segment lost 5 bases and the J segment 7 bases; nucleotides outside the gene matches: 8. Notes on this clone: The target antigen is unknown.

The sort gate was single viable CD3+CD4+CD8-CD45RO+ cells for memory CD4+ T cells. Serostatus was set by detecting CMV pp150, pp28, p38, p52 IgG. This receptor was taken from an adult in good health and CMV-seropositive. The genes are TRBV27 and TRBJ2-3, with 11 positions matching TRBD2. Source material: memory CD4+ T cells from blood. The CDR3 DNA sequence: TGTGCCAGCAGTCCGACTAGCGGGATGTTAAATACGCAGTATTTT. As protein: CASSPTSGMLNTQYF.